The TCR beta chain under discussion was sequenced for a study of control samples from healthy donors and cancer patients. CDR1 and CDR2 from the germline V gene are MRHNA and SNTAGT. The CDR3 is made up of 13 amino acids. V dropped 3 bases and J dropped 4 bases, with 9 bases sitting between them. Repertoires were generated with immunoSEQ multiplex PCR, while TCRdb's copy carries only in-frame clones and drops some. The table lists 78,000 or so clones, roughly 90% of them singletons. The chain has TRBV6-4 and TRBJ1-1; D is ambiguous. This TCR derives from a woman aged 45-59 years in good health. Sequencing was carried out using blood. The CDR3 region has the DNA TGTGCCAGCAGTGAAGGAAGTGGCACTGAAGCTTTCTTT. Amino acid sequence: CASSEGSGTEAFF.